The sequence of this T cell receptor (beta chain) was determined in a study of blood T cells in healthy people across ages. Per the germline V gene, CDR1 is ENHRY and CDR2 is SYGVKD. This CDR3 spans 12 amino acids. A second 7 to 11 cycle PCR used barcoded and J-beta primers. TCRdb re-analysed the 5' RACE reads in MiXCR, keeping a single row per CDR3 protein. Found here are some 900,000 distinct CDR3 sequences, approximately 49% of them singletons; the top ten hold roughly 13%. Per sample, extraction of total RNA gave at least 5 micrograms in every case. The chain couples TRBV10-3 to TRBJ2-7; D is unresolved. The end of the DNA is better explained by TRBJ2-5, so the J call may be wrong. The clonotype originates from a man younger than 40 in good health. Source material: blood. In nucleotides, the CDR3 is TGTGCCATCAGTGAGTCGTCAGAGACCCAGTACTTC. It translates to CAISESSETQYF.